The clone carrying this TCR beta chain has a count of ten or more. Antigen unknown. The entry originates in a study of neurological immune-mediated disorders. Whole-study results and caveats: According to phylogenetic grouping, one related-CDR3 cluster, a possible signature, contained the repertoires of 18 of 34 multiple sclerosis patients. The absence of shared CDR3 amino acid sequences among expanded clones across subjects suggests private repertoires in all groups.

The cDNA came from 5'RACE with 10-nucleotide random UMIs. MiXCR, run by TCRdb on the 5' RACE reads, gives a single entry per CDR3 protein. The table records roughly 100,000 distinct CDR3 sequences, approximately 3.3% of them present only once. Material for sequencing was PBMCs. The sequence derives from a woman aged 18-29 years with multiple sclerosis.

CDR3: CASRFGAEQYF. The CDR3 DNA reads as TGTGCCAGCAGATTTGGGGCCGAGCAGTACTTC. The V and J genes are TRBV7-2 and TRBJ2-7; D might be TRBD1 (5 bases). The length of the CDR3 is 11 residues. CDR1 and CDR2 (germline): SGHTA, FQGNSA. V was shortened by 6 bases and J by 6 bases, with 9 bases between the two germline ends.